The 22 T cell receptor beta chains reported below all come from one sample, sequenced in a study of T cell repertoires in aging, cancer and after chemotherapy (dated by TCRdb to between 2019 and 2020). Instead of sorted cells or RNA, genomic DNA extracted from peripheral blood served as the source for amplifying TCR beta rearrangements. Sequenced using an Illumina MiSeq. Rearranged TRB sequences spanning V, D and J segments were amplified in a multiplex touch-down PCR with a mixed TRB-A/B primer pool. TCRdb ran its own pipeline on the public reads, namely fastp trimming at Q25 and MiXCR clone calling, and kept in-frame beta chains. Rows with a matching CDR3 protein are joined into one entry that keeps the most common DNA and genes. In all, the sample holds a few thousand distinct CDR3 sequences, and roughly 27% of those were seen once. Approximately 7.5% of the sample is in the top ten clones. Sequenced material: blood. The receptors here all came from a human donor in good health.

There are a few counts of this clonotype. This CDR3 is CASGGISNTEAFF. CDR3 nucleotide sequence: TGTGCCAGCGGGGGCATTTCGAACACTGAAGCTTTCTTT. The chain is built from TRBV5-4 and TRBJ1-1; D perhaps matches TRBD1 (6 bases). Germline CDR1 SGHNT, CDR2 YYREEE (reference sequence). The length of the CDR3 is 13 residues. Trimming pared 7 bases from V and 1 base from J, leaving 11 bases between.

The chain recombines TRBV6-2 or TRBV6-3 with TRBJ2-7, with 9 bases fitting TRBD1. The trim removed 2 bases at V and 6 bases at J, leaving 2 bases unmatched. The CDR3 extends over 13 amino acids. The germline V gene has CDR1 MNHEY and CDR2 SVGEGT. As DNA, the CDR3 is TGTGCCAGCAGTTACGGGGACAGGGCCGAGCAGTACTTC. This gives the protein CASSYGDRAEQYF.

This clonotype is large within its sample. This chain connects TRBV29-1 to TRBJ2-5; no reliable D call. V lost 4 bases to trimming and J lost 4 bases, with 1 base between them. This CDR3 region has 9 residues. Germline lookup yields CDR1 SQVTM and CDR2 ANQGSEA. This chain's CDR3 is CSVGETQYF. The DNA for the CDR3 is TGCAGCGTTGGAGAGACCCAGTACTTC.

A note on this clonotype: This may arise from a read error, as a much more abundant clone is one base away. CDR3 loop: CASSYPGSGEQYF. DNA of the CDR3: TGTGCCAGCAGTTACCCGGGGTCCGGCGAGCAGTACTTC. The rearrangement uses TRBV6-5 and TRBJ2-7; D is perhaps TRBD2 (5 bases). CDR1 is MNHEY, CDR2 SVGAGI, per germline. The CDR3 length is 13 residues. The V end was cut by 2 bases, the J end by 6 bases, with 11 bases between.

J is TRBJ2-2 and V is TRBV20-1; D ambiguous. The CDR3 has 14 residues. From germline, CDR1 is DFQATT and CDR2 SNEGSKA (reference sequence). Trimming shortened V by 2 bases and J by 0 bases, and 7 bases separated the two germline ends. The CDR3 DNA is TGCAGTGCTAGACATCACGCGAACACCGGGGAGCTGTTTTTT. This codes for CSARHHANTGELFF.

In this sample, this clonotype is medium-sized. The CDR3 region has the DNA TGTTGTACGCCCTATGGCTACACCTTC. Translation: CCTPYGYTF. This chain uses TRBV19 with TRBJ1-2; D is uncertain. Per the germline V gene, CDR1 is LNHDA and CDR2 is SQIVND (reference sequence). The CDR3 contains 9 residues.

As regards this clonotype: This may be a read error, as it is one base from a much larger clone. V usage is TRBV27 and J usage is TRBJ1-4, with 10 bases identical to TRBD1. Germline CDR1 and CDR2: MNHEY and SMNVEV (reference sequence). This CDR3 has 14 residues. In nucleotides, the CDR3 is TGTGCCTGCAGCTCGTGGGACAGGGGTGAAAAACTGTTTTTT. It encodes CACSSWDRGEKLFF.

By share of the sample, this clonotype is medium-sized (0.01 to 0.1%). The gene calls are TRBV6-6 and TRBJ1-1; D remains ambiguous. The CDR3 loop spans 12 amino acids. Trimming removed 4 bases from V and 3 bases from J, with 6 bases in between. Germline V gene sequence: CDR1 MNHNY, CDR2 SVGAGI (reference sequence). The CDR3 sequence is CASSWAHTEAFF. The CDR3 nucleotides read TGTGCCAGCAGTTGGGCTCACACTGAAGCTTTCTTT.

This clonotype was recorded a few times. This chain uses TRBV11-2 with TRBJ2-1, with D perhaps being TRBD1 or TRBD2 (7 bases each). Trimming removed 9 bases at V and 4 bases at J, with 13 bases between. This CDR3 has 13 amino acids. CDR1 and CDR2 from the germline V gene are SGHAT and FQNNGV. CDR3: CASQGGDYNEQFF. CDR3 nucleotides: TGTGCCAGTCAGGGGGGGGATTACAATGAGCAGTTCTTC.

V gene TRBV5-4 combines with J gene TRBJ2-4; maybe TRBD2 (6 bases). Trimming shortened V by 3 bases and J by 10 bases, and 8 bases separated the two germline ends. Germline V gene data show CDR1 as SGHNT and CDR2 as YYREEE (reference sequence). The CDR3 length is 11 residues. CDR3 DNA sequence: TGTGCCAGCAGCTCGGGACTGATTCAGTACTTC. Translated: CASSSGLIQYF.

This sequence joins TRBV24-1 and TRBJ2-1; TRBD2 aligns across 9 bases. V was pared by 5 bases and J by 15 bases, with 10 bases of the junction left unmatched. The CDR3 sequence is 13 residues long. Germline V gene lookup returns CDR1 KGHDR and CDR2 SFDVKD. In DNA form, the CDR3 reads TGTGCCACCAGTGGCATAGCGGGAGTCCGTCTGTTCTTC. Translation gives CATSGIAGVRLFF.

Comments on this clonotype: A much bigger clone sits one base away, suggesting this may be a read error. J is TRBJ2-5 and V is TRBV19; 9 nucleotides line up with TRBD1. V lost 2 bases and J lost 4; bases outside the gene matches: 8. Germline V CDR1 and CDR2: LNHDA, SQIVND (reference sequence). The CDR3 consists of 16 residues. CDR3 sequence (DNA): TGTGCCAGTAGTATAATTGCACAGGGGGCGGGAGAGACCCAGTACTTC. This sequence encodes CASSIIAQGAGETQYF.

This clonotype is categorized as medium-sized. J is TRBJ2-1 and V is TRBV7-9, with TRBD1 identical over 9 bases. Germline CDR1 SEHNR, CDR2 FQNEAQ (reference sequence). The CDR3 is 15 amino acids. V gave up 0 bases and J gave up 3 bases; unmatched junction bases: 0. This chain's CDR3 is CASSLAGQGYNEQFF. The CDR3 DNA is TGTGCCAGCAGCTTAGCGGGACAGGGCTACAATGAGCAGTTCTTC. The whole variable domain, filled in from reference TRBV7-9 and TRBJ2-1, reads DTGVSQNPRHKITKRGQNVTFRCDPISEHNRLYWYRQTLGQGPEFLTYFQNEAQLEKSRLLSDRFSAERPKGSFSTLEIQRTEQGDSAMYLCASSLAGQGYNEQFFGPGTRLTVL.

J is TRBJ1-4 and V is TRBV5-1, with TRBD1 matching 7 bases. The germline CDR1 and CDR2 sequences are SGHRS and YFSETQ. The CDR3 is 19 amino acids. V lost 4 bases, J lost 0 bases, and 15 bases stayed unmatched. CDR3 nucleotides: TGCGCCAGCAGCCCCCAGGTGACAGGGACGACTGCAACTAATGAAAAACTGTTTTTT. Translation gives CASSPQVTGTTATNEKLFF.

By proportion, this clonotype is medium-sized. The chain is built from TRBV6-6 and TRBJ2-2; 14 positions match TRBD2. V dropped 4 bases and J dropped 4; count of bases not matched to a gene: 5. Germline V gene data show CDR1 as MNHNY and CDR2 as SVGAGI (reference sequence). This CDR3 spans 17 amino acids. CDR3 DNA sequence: TGTGCCAGCAGTTCCCGGACTAGCGGGAGGATCACCGGGGAGCTGTTTTTT. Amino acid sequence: CASSSRTSGRITGELFF.

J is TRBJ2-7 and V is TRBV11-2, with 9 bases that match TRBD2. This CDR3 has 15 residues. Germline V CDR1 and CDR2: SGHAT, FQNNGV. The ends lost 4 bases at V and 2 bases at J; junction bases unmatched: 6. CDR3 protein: CASSSLAGPTYEQYF. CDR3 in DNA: TGTGCCAGCAGCTCGCTAGCGGGGCCGACCTACGAGCAGTACTTC.

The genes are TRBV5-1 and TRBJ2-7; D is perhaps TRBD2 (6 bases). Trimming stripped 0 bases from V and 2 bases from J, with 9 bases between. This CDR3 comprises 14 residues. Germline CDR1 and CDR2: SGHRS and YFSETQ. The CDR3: CASSLGSGPYEQYF. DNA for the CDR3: TGCGCCAGCAGCTTGGGTAGCGGACCCTACGAGCAGTACTTC. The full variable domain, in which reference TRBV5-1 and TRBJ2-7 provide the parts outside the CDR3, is KAGVTQTPRYLIKTRGQQVTLSCSPISGHRSVSWYQQTPGQGLQFLFEYFSETQRNKGNFPGRFSGRQFSNSRSEMNVSTLELGDSALYLCASSLGSGPYEQYFGPGTRLTVT.

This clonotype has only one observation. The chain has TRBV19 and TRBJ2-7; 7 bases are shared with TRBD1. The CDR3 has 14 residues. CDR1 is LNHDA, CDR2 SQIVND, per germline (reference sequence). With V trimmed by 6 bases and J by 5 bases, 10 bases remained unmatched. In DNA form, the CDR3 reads TGTGCCAGTAGGTCGACAGGGTCAATGAACGAGCAGTACTTC. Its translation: CASRSTGSMNEQYF.

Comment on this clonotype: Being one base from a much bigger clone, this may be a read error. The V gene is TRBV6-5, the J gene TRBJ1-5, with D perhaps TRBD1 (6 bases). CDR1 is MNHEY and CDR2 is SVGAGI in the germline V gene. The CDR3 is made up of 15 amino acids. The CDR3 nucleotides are TGTGCCAGCAGTAACGCCTGGACAGCAAATCAGCCCCACCATTTT. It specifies CASSNAWTANQPHHF.

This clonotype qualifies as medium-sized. This chain's CDR3 is CASSPPGGDGGEQFF. CDR3 nucleotides: TGTGCCAGCAGCCCCCCAGGGGGTGACGGAGGTGAGCAGTTCTTC. The chain has TRBV6-5 and TRBJ2-1, with 7 nucleotides matching TRBD1. CDR1 is MNHEY, CDR2 SVGAGI, per germline. The CDR3 consists of 15 residues. V was clipped by 6 bases and J by 9 bases; unmatched bases: 14.

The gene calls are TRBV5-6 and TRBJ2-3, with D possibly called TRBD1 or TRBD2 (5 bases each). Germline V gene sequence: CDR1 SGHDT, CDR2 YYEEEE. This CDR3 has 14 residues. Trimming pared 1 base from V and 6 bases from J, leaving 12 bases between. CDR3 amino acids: CASSLRGVMDTQYF. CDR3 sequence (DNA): TGTGCCAGCAGCTTGAGAGGGGTCATGGATACGCAGTATTTT.

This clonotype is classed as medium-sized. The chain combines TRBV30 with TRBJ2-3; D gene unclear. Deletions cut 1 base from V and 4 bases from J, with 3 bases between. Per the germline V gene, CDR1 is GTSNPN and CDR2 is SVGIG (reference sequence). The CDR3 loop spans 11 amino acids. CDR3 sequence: CAWSESDTQYF. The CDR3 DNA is TGTGCCTGGAGTGAGTCAGATACGCAGTATTTT.